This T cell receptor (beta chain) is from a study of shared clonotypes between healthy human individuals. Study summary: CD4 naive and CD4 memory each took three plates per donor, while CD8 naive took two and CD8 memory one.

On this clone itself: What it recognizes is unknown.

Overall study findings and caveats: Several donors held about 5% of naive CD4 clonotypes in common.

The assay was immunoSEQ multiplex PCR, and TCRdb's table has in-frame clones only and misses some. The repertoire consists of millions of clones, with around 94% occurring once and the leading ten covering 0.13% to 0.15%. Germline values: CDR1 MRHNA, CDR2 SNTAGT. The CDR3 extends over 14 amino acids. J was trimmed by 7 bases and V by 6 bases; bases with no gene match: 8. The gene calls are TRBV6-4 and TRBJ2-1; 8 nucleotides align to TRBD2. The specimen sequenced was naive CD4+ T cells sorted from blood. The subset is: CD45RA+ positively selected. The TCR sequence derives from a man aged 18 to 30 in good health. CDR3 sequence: CASRESSGLNEQFF. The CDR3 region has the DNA TGTGCCAGCAGGGAATCTAGCGGGCTTAATGAGCAGTTCTTC.